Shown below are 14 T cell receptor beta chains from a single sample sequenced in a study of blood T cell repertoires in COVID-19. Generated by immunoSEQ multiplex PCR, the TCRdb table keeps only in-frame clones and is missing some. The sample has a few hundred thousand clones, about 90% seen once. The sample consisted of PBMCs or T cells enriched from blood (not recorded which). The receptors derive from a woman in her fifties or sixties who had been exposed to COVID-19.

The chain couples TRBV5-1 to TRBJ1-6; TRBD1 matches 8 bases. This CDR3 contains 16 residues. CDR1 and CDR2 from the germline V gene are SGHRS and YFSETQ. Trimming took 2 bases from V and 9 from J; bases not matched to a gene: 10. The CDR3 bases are TGCGCCAGCAGCTTTACAGGGGGTGGTGCGGGTTCACCCCTCCACTTT. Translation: CASSFTGGGAGSPLHF.

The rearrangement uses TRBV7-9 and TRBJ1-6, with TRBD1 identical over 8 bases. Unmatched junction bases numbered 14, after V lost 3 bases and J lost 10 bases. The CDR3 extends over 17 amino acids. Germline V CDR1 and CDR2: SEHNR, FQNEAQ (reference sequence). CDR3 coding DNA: TGTGCCAGCAGCTTCTTGAATTCCGGACAGGGTGTATCACCCCTCCACTTT. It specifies CASSFLNSGQGVSPLHF.

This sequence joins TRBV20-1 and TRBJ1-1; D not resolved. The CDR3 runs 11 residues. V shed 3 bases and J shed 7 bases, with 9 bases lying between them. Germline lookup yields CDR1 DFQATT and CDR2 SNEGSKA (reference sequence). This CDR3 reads CSARSGDEAFF. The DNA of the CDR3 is TGCAGTGCTAGGTCAGGTGATGAAGCTTTCTTT.

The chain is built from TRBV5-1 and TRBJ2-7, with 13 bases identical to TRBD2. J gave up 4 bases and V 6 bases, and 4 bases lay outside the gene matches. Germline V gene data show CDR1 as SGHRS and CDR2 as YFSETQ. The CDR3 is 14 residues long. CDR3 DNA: TGCGCCAGCACCCCGGGACTAGCGGGGTACGAGCAGTACTTC. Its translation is CASTPGLAGYEQYF.

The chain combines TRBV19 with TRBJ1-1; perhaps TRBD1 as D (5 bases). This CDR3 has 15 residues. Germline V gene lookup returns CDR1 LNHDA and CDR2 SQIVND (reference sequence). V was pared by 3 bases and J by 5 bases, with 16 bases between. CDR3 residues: CASSIFGGGGTEAFF. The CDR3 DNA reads TGTGCCAGTAGTATTTTCGGTGGTGGGGGGACTGAAGCTTTCTTT. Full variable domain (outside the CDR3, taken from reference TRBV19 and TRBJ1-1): DGGITQSPKYLFRKEGQNVTLSCEQNLNHDAMYWYRQDPGQGLRLIYYSQIVNDFQKGDIAEGYSVSREKKESFPLTVTSAQKNPTAFYLCASSIFGGGGTEAFFGQGTRLTVV.

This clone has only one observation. CDR3 nucleotides: TGTGCCAGCAGTTTCGGACTAGCGGGGGGGCGGGAGCAGTACTTC. Translation: CASSFGLAGGREQYF. The rearrangement uses TRBV6-5 and TRBJ2-7, with 15 bases matching TRBD2. The CDR3 runs to 15 residues. Germline V lookup: CDR1 MNHEY, CDR2 SVGAGI. Losses at the gene ends were 4 bases for V and 7 bases for J; bases not matched to a gene: 5.

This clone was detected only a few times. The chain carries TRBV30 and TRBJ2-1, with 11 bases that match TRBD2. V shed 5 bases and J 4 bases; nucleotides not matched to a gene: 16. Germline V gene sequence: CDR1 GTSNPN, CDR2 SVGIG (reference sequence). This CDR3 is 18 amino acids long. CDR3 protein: CAWAGRIRASGGYNEQFF. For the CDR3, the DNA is TGTGCCTGGGCCGGGAGAATACGGGCTAGCGGGGGGTACAATGAGCAGTTCTTC.

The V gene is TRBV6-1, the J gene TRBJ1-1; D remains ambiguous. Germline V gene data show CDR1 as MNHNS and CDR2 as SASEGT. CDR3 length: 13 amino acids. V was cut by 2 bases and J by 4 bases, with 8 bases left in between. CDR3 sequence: CASSEREGTEAFF. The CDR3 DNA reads TGTGCCAGCAGTGAACGAGAGGGCACTGAAGCTTTCTTT.

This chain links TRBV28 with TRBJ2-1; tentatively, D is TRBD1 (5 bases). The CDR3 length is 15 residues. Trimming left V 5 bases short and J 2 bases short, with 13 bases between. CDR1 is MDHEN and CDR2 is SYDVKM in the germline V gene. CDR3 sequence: CASSPGRQTYNEQFF. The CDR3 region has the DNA TGTGCCAGCAGTCCAGGGCGCCAAACCTACAATGAGCAGTTCTTC.

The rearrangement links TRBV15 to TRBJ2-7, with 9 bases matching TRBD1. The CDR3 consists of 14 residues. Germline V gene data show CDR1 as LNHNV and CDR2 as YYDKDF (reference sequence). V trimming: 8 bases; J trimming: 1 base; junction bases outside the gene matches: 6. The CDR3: CATALTGGSYEQYF. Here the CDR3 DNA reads TGTGCCACCGCCTTGACAGGGGGATCCTACGAGCAGTACTTC.

The CDR3 here is CASSLRGSEAFF. CDR3 sequence (DNA): TGTGCCAGCAGCCTGCGGGGGTCTGAAGCTTTCTTT. V is TRBV4-2 and J is TRBJ1-1, with D perhaps matching TRBD1 (5 bases). The CDR3 spans 12 residues. The V end lost 4 bases, the J end lost 6 bases, and 9 bases lay between the germline ends. Germline V CDR1 and CDR2: LGHNA, YNFKEQ.

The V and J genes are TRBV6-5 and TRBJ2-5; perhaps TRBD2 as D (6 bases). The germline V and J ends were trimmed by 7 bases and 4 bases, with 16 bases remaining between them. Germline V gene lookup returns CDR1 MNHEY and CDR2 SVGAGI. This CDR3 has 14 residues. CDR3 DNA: TGTGCCAGCATATGGGGTGGAGGGTCAGAGACCCAGTACTTC. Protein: CASIWGGGSETQYF.

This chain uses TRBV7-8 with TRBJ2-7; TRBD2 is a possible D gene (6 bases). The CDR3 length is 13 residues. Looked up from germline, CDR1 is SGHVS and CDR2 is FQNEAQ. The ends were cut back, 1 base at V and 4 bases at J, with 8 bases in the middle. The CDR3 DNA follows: TGTGCCAGCAGCTTAGGAGGAGGGTACGAGCAGTACTTC. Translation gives CASSLGGGYEQYF. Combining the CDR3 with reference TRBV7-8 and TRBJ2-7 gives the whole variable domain GAGVSQSPRYKVAKRGQDVALRCDPISGHVSLFWYQQALGQGPEFLTYFQNEAQLDKSGLPSDRFFAERPEGSVSTLKIQRTQQEDSAVYLCASSLGGGYEQYFGPGTRLTVT.

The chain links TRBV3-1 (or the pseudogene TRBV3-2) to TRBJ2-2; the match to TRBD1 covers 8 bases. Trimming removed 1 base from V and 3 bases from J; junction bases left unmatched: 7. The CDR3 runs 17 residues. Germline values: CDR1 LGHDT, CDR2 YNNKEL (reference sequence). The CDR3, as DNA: TGTGCCAGCAGCCAAGGAGGGCAGGGGGCTTACACCGGGGAGCTGTTTTTT. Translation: CASSQGGQGAYTGELFF.